These 24 T cell receptor beta chains share one sample of origin, sequenced in a study of cytomegalovirus exposure and HLA in healthy donors. Vbeta (60) and Jbeta (13) primers were used in the PCR. The assay was immunoSEQ multiplex PCR, and TCRdb's table has in-frame clones only and misses some. The sample shows around 160,000 clones, around 80% of them seen only once. The sample comprised PBMCs. These receptor sequences come from a man between 40 and 49 years old in good health and CMV-seropositive.

V gene TRBV6-5 combines with J gene TRBJ1-4; D gene unclear. This CDR3 contains 14 residues. CDR1 is MNHEY and CDR2 is SVGAGI in the germline V gene. Trimming took off 8 bases at V and 1 base at J, with 11 bases between the two ends. The CDR3 reads CASRSSLTNEKLFF. In DNA form, the CDR3 reads TGTGCCAGCCGGAGTAGTTTAACTAATGAAAAACTGTTTTTT.

The chain uses TRBV11-2 and TRBJ2-2; TRBD2 aligns across 13 bases. V lost 3 bases, J lost 8 bases, and 6 bases stayed unmatched. This CDR3 has 16 amino acids. CDR1 SGHAT and CDR2 FQNNGV come from the germline V gene. The CDR3 loop is CASSLRTSGSGGELFF. The DNA of the CDR3 is TGTGCCAGCAGCTTGCGGACTAGCGGGAGTGGGGGGGAGCTGTTTTTT.

This rearrangement joins TRBV5-5 to TRBJ1-4; D remains ambiguous. Germline V gene sequence: CDR1 SGHKS, CDR2 YYEKEE (reference sequence). V lost 1 base, J lost 8 bases, and 15 bases lay in between. The CDR3 runs to 15 residues. CDR3 DNA: TGTGCCAGCAGCTTGTTTGGGCCGGATTACGAAAAACTGTTTTTT. This sequence encodes CASSLFGPDYEKLFF.

V usage is TRBV18 and J usage is TRBJ2-7, with TRBD2 as a possible D gene (6 bases). The V and J ends lost 3 bases and 3 bases respectively, with 12 bases between them. This CDR3 spans 14 amino acids. CDR1 is KGHSH, CDR2 LQKENI, per germline. The CDR3 region is CASSPGTLDYEQYF. CDR3 nucleotide sequence: TGTGCCAGCTCACCCGGGACTTTAGACTACGAGCAGTACTTC.

This rearrangement joins TRBV6-6 to TRBJ1-1; the D gene is possibly TRBD1 (6 bases). This CDR3 is 12 amino acids long. Germline V CDR1 and CDR2: MNHNY, SVGAGI (reference sequence). V was pared by 8 bases and J by 1 base, with 8 bases between. As DNA, the CDR3 is TGTGCCAGCTGGACAGCGAACACTGAAGCTTTCTTT. Translating it yields CASWTANTEAFF.

This chain uses TRBV6-5 with TRBJ2-7; 12 nucleotides match TRBD1. The J segment lost 0 bases and the V segment lost 8 bases, leaving 5 bases of the junction unmatched. Per the germline V gene, CDR1 is MNHEY and CDR2 is SVGAGI. The CDR3 loop spans 15 amino acids. CDR3 amino acids: CASRRGQGASYEQYF. The CDR3 DNA follows: TGTGCCAGCCGTCGGGGACAGGGGGCCTCCTACGAGCAGTACTTC.

V gene TRBV15 combines with J gene TRBJ2-3; 7 bases match TRBD2. Germline V gene sequence: CDR1 LNHNV, CDR2 YYDKDF (reference sequence). With V trimmed by 1 base and J by 4 bases, 8 bases remained unmatched. This CDR3 has 16 amino acids. Written as DNA, the CDR3 is TGTGCCACCAGCAGAGGAGGGGCGGGAGAAGCAGATACGCAGTATTTT. It codes for CATSRGGAGEADTQYF.

The rearrangement links TRBV27 to TRBJ1-5; D is perhaps TRBD1 (5 bases). The V end was cut by 2 bases, the J end by 0 bases, with 8 bases between. Per the germline V gene, CDR1 is MNHEY and CDR2 is SMNVEV (reference sequence). This CDR3 has 15 residues. The CDR3 nucleotides are TGTGCCAGCAGTTTAGGGGCTTATAGCAATCAGCCCCAGCATTTT. It is translated as CASSLGAYSNQPQHF.

V and J are TRBV7-9 and TRBJ1-2; possibly TRBD1 for D (6 bases). The CDR3 totals 13 residues. V was shortened by 4 bases and J by 6 bases, with 12 bases between the two germline ends. The germline gives CDR1 SEHNR, CDR2 FQNEAQ (reference sequence). CDR3 residues: CASSYRVSDGYTF. The CDR3 DNA follows: TGTGCCAGCAGCTACAGGGTCTCGGATGGCTACACCTTC.

The chain employs TRBV5-1 and TRBJ2-7, with 9 nucleotides matching TRBD2. CDR3 length: 14 amino acids. V lost 0 bases, J lost 6 bases, and 4 bases stayed unmatched. Germline V gene lookup returns CDR1 SGHRS and CDR2 YFSETQ. CDR3 sequence reads: CASSLGSGGSEQYF. The CDR3 DNA follows: TGCGCCAGCAGCTTGGGTAGCGGGGGCTCCGAGCAGTACTTC.

V is TRBV7-9 and J is TRBJ2-2; 10 positions match TRBD1. CDR3 length: 15 amino acids. The trim removed 3 bases at V and 6 bases at J, leaving 4 bases unmatched. Germline CDR1 and CDR2: SEHNR and FQNEAQ (reference sequence). The DNA of the CDR3 is TGTGCCAGCAGCTTCCCCGACAGGGGGCCCGGGGAGCTGTTTTTT. Its translation is CASSFPDRGPGELFF.

This clone was observed once. The chain combines TRBV28 with TRBJ1-2, with D uncertain. Between the trimmed V and J ends, which lost 3 bases and 2 bases, there was a span of 10 bases. Per germline, CDR1 MDHEN and CDR2 SYDVKM. The CDR3 has 14 amino acids. The CDR3 is CASSFSGGNYGYTF. CDR3 DNA sequence: TGTGCCAGCAGTTTTTCGGGTGGAAACTATGGCTACACCTTC.

This clone was detected only a few times. The chain's CDR3 is CASSQLGLTGPRSYEQYF. The CDR3 DNA reads TGTGCCAGCAGCCAATTGGGGCTCACAGGGCCCCGATCCTACGAGCAGTACTTC. This rearrangement joins TRBV28 to TRBJ2-7; TRBD1 is a possible D gene (6 bases). The germline V gene encodes CDR1 MDHEN and CDR2 SYDVKM. Between the trimmed V and J ends, which lost 6 bases and 1 base, there was a span of 25 bases. The CDR3 totals 18 residues.

The rearrangement uses TRBV6-6 and TRBJ2-1; 9 bases are a match to TRBD2. Looked up from germline, CDR1 is MNHNY and CDR2 is SVGAGI (reference sequence). V lost 0 bases, J lost 9 bases, and 3 bases stayed unmatched. This CDR3 has 14 residues. The CDR3 DNA is TGTGCCAGCAGTTACTCGGGGACTAGCAGTGAGCAGTTCTTC. Its translation: CASSYSGTSSEQFF.

The rearrangement joins TRBV19 to TRBJ2-5; 12 nucleotides line up with TRBD2. Matching the DNA end better, TRBJ2-7 makes the J call doubtful. CDR3 length: 13 residues. Germline V gene data show CDR1 as LNHDA and CDR2 as SQIVND (reference sequence). CDR3 residues: CASGLAGRYEQYF. In DNA form, the CDR3 reads TGTGCCAGCGGACTAGCGGGACGTTACGAGCAGTACTTC.

The V call is TRBV7-2, the J call TRBJ2-5; D remains ambiguous. Germline loops: CDR1 SGHTA, CDR2 FQGNSA. V dropped 4 bases and J dropped 5 bases, with 11 bases sitting between them. The CDR3 spans 13 residues. CDR3: CASSSLGWETQYF. The CDR3 DNA sequence: TGTGCCAGCAGCTCCCTCGGTTGGGAGACCCAGTACTTC.

The V and J genes are TRBV9 and TRBJ2-1; 10 bases agree with TRBD2. Germline V gene data show CDR1 as SGDLS and CDR2 as YYNGEE. The V gene end was trimmed by 0 bases and the J gene end by 7 bases; junction bases not matched to a gene: 4. The CDR3 covers 15 residues. This chain's CDR3 is CASSVGGSGRNEQFF. The CDR3 coding sequence is TGTGCCAGCAGCGTAGGGGGTAGCGGGAGGAATGAGCAGTTCTTC.

This chain uses TRBV7-2 with TRBJ2-4; 9 bases match TRBD2. Germline CDR1 and CDR2: SGHTA and FQGNSA. The junction had 7 bases not matched to a gene; V was cut back by 2 bases and J by 11 bases. The CDR3 loop spans 14 amino acids. CDR3 DNA: TGTGCCAGCAGCTTATTCATCGCGGGGGGGTTTCAGTACTTC. This translates into CASSLFIAGGFQYF.

The chain recombines TRBV19 with TRBJ1-2, with 7 bases lining up with TRBD1. Germline V gene sequence: CDR1 LNHDA, CDR2 SQIVND (reference sequence). The CDR3 covers 14 residues. After removal of 3 bases from V and 3 bases from J, the junction contained 4 bases not matched to a gene. CDR3 DNA: TGTGCCAGTAGTATCGTCGACAGGGACTATGGCTACACCTTC. It encodes CASSIVDRDYGYTF.

This clone was counted a few times. The chain links TRBV5-4 to TRBJ2-7; perhaps TRBD1 as D (6 bases). CDR3 size: 14 residues. The germline V and J ends were trimmed by 4 bases and 4 bases, with 15 bases remaining between them. From germline, CDR1 is SGHNT and CDR2 YYREEE (reference sequence). The CDR3 DNA is TGTGCCAGCAGCCAAGCAGGGGTACCTTACGAGCAGTACTTC. Its protein product is CASSQAGVPYEQYF.

This chain links TRBV9 with TRBJ2-5, with D perhaps TRBD2 (7 bases). The J call is in doubt because the DNA end fits TRBJ2-7 better. The CDR3 is 16 amino acids. Germline CDR1 and CDR2: SGDLS and YYNGEE. The CDR3 nucleotides are TGTGCCAGCAGCCCAACTCTGGGGGCGGGAGTTGGCGAGCAGTACTTC. Translation gives CASSPTLGAGVGEQYF.

This chain joins TRBV4-1 and TRBJ2-3; TRBD2 is a possible D gene (6 bases). Germline lookup yields CDR1 MGHRA and CDR2 YSYEKL. CDR3 length: 13 amino acids. The V end lost 3 bases, the J end lost 5 bases, and 9 bases lay between the germline ends. The CDR3 sequence: CASSQRLEDTQYF. CDR3 nucleotides: TGCGCCAGCAGCCAGCGACTAGAAGATACGCAGTATTTT.

J is TRBJ2-4 and V is TRBV5-4; 9 bases line up with TRBD1. CDR1 is SGHNT and CDR2 is YYREEE in the germline V gene (reference sequence). This CDR3 region has 16 residues. J was trimmed by 12 bases and V by 4 bases; bases with no gene match: 17. As DNA, the CDR3 is TGTGCCAGCAGCCATAGGGACAGGGACCCTATCGGGAGTCAGTACTTC. It codes for CASSHRDRDPIGSQYF.

The genes are TRBV9 and TRBJ2-1; 9 bases line up with TRBD2. CDR3 length: 17 residues. V lost 2 bases to trimming and J lost 3 bases; unmatched junction nucleotides: 9. Germline CDR1 and CDR2: SGDLS and YYNGEE. The CDR3 coding sequence is TGTGCCAGCAGCGTCGCCGCTCCTAGCGGGGACTACAATGAGCAGTTCTTC. Translation: CASSVAAPSGDYNEQFF.